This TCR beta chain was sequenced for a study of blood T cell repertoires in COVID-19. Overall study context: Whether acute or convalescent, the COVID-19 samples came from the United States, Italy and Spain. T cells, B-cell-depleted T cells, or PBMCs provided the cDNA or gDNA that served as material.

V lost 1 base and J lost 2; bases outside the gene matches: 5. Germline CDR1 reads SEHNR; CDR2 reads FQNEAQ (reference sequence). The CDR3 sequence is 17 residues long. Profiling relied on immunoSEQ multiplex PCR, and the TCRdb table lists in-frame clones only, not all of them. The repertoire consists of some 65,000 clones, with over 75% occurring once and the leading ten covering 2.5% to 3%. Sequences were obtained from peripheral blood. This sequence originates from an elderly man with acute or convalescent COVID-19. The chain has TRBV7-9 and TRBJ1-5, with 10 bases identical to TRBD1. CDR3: CASSLGTGTGGNQPQHF. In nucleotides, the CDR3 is TGTGCCAGCAGCTTAGGGACCGGGACAGGGGGCAATCAGCCCCAGCATTTT.